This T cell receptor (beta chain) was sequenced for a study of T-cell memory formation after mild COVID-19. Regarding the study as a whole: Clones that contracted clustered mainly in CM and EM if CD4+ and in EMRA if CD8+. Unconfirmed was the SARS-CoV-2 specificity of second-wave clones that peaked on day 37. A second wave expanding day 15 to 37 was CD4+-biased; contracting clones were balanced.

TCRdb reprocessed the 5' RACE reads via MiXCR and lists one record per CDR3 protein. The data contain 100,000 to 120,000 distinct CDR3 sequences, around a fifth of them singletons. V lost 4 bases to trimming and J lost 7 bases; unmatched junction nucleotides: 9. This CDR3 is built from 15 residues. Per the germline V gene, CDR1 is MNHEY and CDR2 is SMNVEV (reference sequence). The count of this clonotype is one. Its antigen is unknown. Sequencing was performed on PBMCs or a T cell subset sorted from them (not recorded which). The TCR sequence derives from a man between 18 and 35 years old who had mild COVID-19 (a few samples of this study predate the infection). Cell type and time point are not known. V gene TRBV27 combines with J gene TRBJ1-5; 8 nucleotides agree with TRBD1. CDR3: CASSSDRDRPQPQHF. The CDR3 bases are TGTGCCAGCAGTTCCGACCGGGACAGGCCACAGCCCCAGCATTTT.